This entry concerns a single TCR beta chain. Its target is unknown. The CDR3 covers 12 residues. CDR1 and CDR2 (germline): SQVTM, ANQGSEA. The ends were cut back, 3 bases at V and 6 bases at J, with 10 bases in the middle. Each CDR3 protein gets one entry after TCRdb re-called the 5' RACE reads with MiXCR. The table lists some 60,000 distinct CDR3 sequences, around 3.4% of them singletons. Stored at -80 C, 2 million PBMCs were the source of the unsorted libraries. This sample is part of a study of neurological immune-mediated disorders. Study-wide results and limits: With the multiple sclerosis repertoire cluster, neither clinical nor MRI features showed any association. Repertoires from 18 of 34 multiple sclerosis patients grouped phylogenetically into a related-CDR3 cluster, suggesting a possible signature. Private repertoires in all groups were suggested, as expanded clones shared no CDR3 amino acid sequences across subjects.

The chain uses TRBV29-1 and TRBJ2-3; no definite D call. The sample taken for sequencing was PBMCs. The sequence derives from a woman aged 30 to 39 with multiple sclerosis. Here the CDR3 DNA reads TGCAGCGTTGAGCGGTCGGGCGATACGCAGTATTTT. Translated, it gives CSVERSGDTQYF.